The 4 T cell receptor beta chains below were found in one sample sequenced in a study of cytomegalovirus exposure and HLA in healthy donors. PCR used 60 Vbeta primers and 13 Jbeta primers. Method: immunoSEQ multiplex PCR; TCRdb's copy keeps in-frame clones and lacks some. This sample has 150,000 to 200,000 clones, with over 70% found just once. Specimen: PBMCs. These receptors originate from a woman between 50 and 59 years old in good health and CMV-seropositive.

The J gene is TRBJ2-5, the V gene TRBV7-9, with D perhaps matching TRBD1 (5 bases). The CDR3 runs 17 residues. Germline values: CDR1 SEHNR, CDR2 FQNEAQ (reference sequence). Trimming left V 4 bases short and J 4 bases short, with 22 bases between. The CDR3 DNA reads TGTGCCAGCAGCTCCCGGACACCGCGACAGAGATTAGAGACCCAGTACTTC. Translated: CASSSRTPRQRLETQYF.

The chain is built from TRBV11-3 and TRBJ2-1; D may be TRBD1 (6 bases). This CDR3 is built from 12 residues. Trimming took 5 bases from V and 7 from J, leaving 9 bases between them. CDR1 and CDR2 (germline): SGHNT, YENEEA. In DNA form, the CDR3 reads TGTGCCAGCAGCGCCGACAGGAATGAGCAGTTCTTC. This translates into CASSADRNEQFF.

The chain is built from TRBV10-1 and TRBJ2-2, with D possibly TRBD2 on 6 matching bases. The germline gives CDR1 WNHNN, CDR2 SYGVQD (reference sequence). This CDR3 has 15 amino acids. V was clipped by 3 bases and J by 5 bases, with 13 bases between them. DNA of the CDR3: TGCGCCAGCAGTGAATCAGGCCGGGGGACCGGGGAGCTGTTTTTT. It yields the protein CASSESGRGTGELFF.

The V and J genes are TRBV9 and TRBJ1-6; D may be TRBD1 (5 bases). Germline CDR1 reads SGDLS; CDR2 reads YYNGEE. The CDR3 contains 16 residues. Trimming cost V 0 bases and J 5 bases, with 12 bases left between them. The CDR3 DNA reads as TGTGCCAGCAGCGTAGGCGGGGGAGTCAATAATTCACCCCTCCACTTT. Protein product: CASSVGGGVNNSPLHF.